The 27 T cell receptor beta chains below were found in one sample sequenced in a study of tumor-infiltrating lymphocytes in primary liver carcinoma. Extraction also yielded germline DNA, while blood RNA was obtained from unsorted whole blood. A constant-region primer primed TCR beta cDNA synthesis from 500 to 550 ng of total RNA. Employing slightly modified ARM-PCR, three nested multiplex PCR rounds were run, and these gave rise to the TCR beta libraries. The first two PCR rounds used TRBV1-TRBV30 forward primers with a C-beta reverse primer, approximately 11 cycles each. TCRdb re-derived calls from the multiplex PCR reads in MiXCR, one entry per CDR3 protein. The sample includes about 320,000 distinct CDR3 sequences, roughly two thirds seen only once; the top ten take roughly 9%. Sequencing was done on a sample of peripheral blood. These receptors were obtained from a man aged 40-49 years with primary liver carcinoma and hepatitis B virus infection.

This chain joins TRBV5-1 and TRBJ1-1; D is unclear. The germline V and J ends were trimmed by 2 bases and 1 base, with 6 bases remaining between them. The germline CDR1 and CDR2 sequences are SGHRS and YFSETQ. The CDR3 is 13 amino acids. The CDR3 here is CASSFKGNTEAFF. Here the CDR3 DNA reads TGCGCCAGCAGCTTTAAAGGGAACACTGAAGCTTTCTTT.

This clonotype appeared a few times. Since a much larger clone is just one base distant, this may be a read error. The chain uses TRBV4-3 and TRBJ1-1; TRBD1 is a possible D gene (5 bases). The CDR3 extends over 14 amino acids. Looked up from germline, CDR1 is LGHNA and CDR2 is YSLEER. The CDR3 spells CASNQDPRATEAFF. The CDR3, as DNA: TGCGCCAGCAACCAAGATCCCAGGGCCACTGAAGCTTTCTTT.

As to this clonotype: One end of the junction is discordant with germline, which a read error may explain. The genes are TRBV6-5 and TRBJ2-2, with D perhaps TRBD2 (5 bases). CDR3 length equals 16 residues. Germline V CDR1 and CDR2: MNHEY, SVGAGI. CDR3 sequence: CACSYLASGLTGELFF. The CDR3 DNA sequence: TGTGCCTGCAGTTACTTGGCCAGCGGCCTCACCGGGGAGCTGTTTTTT.

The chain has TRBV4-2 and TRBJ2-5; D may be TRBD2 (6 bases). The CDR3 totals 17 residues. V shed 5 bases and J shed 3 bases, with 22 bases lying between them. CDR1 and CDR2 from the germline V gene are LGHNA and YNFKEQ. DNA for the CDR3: TGTGCCAGCAGCACAGAACGGCGGGGTGGATCAAAAGAGACCCAGTACTTC. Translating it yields CASSTERRGGSKETQYF.

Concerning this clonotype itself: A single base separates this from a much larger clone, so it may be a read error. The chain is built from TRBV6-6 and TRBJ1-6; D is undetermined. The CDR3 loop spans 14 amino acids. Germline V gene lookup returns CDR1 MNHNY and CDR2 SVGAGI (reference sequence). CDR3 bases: TGTGCCAGCACCCTCCCGGGCAGCCAATTCGCCCTCCTCTTT. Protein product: CASTLPGSQFALLF.

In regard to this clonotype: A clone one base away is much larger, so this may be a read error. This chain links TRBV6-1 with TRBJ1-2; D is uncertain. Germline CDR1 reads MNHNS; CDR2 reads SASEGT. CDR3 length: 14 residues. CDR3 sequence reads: CAGSEIRGGGGYTF. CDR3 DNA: TGTGCCGGCAGTGAAATTCGGGGAGGTGGCGGCTACACCTTC.

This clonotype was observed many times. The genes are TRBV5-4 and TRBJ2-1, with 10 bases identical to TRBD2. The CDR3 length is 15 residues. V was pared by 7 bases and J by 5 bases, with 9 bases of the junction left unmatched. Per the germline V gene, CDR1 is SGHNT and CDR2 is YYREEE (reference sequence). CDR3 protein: CASGRGLAGDNEQFF. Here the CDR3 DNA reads TGTGCCAGCGGACGGGGGCTAGCGGGAGACAATGAGCAGTTCTTC.

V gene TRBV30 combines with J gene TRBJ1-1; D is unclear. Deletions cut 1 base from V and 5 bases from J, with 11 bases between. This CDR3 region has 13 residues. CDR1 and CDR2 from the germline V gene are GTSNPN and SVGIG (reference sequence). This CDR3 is CAWSDRGRTEAFF. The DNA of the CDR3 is TGTGCCTGGAGTGACCGTGGACGGACTGAAGCTTTCTTT.

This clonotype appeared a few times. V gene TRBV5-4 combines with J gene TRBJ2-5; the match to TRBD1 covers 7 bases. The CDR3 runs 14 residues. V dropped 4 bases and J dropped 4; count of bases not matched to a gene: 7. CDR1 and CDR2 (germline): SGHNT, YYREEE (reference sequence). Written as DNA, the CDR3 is TGTGCCAGCAGCACCCGGACAGGTCGAGAGACCCAGTACTTC. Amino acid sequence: CASSTRTGRETQYF.

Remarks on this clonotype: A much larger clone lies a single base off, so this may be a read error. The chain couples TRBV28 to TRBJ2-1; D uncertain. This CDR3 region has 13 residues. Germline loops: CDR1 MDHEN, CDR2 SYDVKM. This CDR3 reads CVSSFTANNEQFF. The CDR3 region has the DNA TGTGTCAGCAGTTTCACGGCGAACAATGAGCAGTTCTTC.

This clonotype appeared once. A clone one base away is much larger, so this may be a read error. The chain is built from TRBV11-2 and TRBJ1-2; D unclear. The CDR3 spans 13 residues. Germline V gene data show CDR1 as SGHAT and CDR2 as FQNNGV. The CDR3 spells CAISYGLNYGYTF. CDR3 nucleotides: TGTGCCATCAGCTACGGACTGAACTATGGCTACACCTTC.

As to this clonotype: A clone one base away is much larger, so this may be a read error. The CDR3, as DNA: TGCAGCGCTGAGCCTCCGGGGGACAATGAGCAGTTCTTC. Encoded protein: CSAEPPGDNEQFF. The V call is TRBV29-1, the J call TRBJ2-1; possibly TRBD2 for D (6 bases). V lost 7 bases and J lost 5, with 15 bases in between. The CDR3 totals 13 residues. In germline, CDR1 is SQVTM, CDR2 ANQGSEA.

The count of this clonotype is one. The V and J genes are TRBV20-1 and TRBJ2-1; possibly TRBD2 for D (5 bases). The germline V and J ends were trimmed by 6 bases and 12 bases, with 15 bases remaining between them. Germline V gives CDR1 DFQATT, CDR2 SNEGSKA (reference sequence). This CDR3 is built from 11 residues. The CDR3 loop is CSARTRSLQFF. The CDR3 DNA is TGCAGTGCCAGGACTCGGTCTTTGCAGTTCTTC.

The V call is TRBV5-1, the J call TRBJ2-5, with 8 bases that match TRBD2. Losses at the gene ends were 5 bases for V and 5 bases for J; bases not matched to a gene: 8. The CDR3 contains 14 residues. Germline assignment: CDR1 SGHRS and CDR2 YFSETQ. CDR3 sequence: CASSVAGTVETQYF. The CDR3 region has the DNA TGCGCCAGCAGTGTAGCGGGGACGGTCGAGACCCAGTACTTC.

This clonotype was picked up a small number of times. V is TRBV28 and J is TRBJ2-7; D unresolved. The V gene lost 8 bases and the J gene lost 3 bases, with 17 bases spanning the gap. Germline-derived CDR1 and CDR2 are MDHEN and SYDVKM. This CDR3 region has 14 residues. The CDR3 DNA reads TGTGCCAGCCTGGGAAGTGACTGGAACTACGAGCAGTACTTC. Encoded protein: CASLGSDWNYEQYF.

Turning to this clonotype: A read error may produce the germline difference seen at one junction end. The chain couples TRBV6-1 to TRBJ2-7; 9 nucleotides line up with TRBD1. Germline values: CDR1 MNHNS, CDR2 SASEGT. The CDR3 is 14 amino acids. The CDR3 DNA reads TGTGCCAGCGGCCCCGGGACAGGGTTGGTCGAGCAGCACTTC. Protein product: CASGPGTGLVEQHF.

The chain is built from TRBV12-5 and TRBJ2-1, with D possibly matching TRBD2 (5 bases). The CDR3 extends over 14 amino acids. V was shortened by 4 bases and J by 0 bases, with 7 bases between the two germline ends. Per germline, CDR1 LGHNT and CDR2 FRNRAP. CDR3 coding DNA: TGTGCTAGTGGTTCGGGGAACTCCTACAATGAGCAGTTCTTC. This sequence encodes CASGSGNSYNEQFF.

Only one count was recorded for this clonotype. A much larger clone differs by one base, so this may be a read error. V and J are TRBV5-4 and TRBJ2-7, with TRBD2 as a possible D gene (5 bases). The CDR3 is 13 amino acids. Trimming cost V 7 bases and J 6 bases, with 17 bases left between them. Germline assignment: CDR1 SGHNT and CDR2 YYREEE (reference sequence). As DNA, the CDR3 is TGTGCCAGCCACGGCCCTGGCGGGTTCGAGCAGTACTTC. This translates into CASHGPGGFEQYF. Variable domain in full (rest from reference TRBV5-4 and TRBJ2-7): ETGVTQSPTHLIKTRGQQVTLRCSSQSGHNTVSWYQQALGQGPQFIFQYYREEENGRGNFPPRFSGLQFPNYSSELNVNALELDDSALYLCASHGPGGFEQYFGPGTRLTVT.

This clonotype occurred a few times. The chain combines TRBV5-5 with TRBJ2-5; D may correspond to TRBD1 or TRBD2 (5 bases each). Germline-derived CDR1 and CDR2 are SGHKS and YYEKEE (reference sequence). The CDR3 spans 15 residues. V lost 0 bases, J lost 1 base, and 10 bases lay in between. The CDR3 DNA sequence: TGTGCCAGCAGCTTGGGATTGGGGGTCCAAGAGACCCAGTACTTC. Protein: CASSLGLGVQETQYF. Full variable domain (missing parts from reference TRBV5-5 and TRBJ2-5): DAGVTQSPTHLIKTRGQQVTLRCSPISGHKSVSWYQQVLGQGPQFIFQYYEKEERGRGNFPDRFSARQFPNYSSELNVNALLLGDSALYLCASSLGLGVQETQYFGPGTRLLVL.

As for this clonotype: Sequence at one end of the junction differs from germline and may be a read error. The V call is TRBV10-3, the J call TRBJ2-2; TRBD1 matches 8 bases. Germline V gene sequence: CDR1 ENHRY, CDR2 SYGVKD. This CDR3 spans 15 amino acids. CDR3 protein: CAISEQQGDTEELFF. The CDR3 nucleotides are TGTGCCATCAGTGAGCAACAGGGGGACACCGAGGAGCTGTTTTTT.

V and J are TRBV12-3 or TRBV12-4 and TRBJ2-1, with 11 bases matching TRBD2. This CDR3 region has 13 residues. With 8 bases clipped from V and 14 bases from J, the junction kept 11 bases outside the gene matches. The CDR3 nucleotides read TGTGCCAGCGCCGGACTAGCGGGCCCTAGAGAGTTCTTC. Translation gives CASAGLAGPREFF.

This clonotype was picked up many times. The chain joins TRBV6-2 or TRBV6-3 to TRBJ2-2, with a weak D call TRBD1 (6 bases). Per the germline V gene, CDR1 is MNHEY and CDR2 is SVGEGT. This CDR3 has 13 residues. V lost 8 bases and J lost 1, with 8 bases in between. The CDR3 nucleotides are TGTGCCAGCGAGGGGGAGAACACCGGGGAGCTGTTTTTT. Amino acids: CASEGENTGELFF.

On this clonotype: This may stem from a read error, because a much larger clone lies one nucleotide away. As DNA, the CDR3 is TGTGCCAGCAGCTTAAGACCGCTCGGTGAGCAGTTCTTC. It is translated as CASSLRPLGEQFF. This rearrangement joins TRBV11-1 to TRBJ2-1; no clear D. The CDR3 contains 13 residues. Germline CDR1 and CDR2: SGHAT and FQDESV (reference sequence). V shed 2 bases and J shed 9 bases, with 11 bases lying between them.

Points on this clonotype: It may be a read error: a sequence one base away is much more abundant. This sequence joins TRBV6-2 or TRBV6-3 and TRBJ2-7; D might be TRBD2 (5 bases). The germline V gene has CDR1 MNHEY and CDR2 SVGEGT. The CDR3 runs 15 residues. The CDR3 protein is CDSSYDGLISYEQYF. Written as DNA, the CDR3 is TGTGACAGCAGTTACGACGGACTTATCTCCTACGAGCAGTACTTC.

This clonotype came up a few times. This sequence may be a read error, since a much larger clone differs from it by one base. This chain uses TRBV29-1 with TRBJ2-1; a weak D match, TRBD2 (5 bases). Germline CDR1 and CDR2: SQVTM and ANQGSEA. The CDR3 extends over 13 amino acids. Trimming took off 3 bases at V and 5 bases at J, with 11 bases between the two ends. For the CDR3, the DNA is TGCAGCGTTGACCCCGGGAAACACAATGAGCAGTTCTTC. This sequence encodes CSVDPGKHNEQFF.

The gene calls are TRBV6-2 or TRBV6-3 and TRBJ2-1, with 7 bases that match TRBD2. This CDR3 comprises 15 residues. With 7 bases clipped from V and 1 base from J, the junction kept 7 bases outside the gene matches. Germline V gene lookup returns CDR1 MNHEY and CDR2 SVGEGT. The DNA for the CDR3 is TGTGCCAGCATTCAGGCGGGAGCGTCCTACAATGAGCAGTTCTTC. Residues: CASIQAGASYNEQFF.

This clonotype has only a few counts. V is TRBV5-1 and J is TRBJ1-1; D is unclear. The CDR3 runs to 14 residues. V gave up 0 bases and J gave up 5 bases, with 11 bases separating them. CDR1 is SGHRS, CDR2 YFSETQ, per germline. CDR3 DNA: TGCGCCAGCAGCTTGGCGACACCTCGGACTGAAGCTTTCTTT. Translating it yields CASSLATPRTEAFF.